This T cell receptor (beta chain) was captured by sequencing in a study of T cells in Graves' hyperthyroidism and ophthalmopathy. V dropped 0 bases and J dropped 14 bases, with 17 bases sitting between them. There are 14 residues in the CDR3. The germline V gene has CDR1 LNHNV and CDR2 YYDKDF (reference sequence). The source material, RNA transcripts, was used to amplify TCR beta CDR3 regions. The HTBI primer set served for first-round RT-PCR of the TCR CDR3. TCRdb ran MiXCR on the multiplex PCR reads and lists one entry per CDR3 protein. The profile shows 450,000 to 700,000 distinct CDR3 sequences, 35% to 55% of them singletons. Whole-study results and caveats: Before onset, by a median of approximately 6.8 months, the model predicted ophthalmopathy.

Regarding this clonotype: The antigen is unknown.

The clonotype originates from an adult woman with Graves' disease, either hyperthyroidism or ophthalmopathy (not recorded which). The sequencing input was peripheral blood or thyroid tissue (not recorded which). The chain couples TRBV15 to TRBJ1-5; D call uncertain. The CDR3 loop reads CATSRDRHRPYEHF. DNA for the CDR3: TGTGCCACCAGCAGAGATCGGCACAGACCGTACGAGCATTTT.